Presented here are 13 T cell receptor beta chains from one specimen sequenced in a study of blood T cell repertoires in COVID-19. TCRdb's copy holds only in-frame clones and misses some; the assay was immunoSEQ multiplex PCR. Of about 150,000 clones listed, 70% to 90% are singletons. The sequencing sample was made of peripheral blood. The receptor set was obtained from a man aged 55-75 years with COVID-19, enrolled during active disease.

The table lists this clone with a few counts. CDR3 amino acids: CASSVGTGSYNEQFF. CDR3 DNA sequence: TGTGCCAGTAGCGTAGGGACAGGGTCCTACAATGAGCAGTTCTTC. This rearrangement joins TRBV19 to TRBJ2-1; TRBD1 matches at 9 bases. The germline gives CDR1 LNHDA, CDR2 SQIVND (reference sequence). The CDR3 loop spans 15 amino acids. The J segment lost 1 base and the V segment lost 6 bases, leaving 4 bases of the junction unmatched. Looking up the rest from reference TRBV19 and TRBJ2-1 gives the full variable domain: DGGITQSPKYLFRKEGQNVTLSCEQNLNHDAMYWYRQDPGQGLRLIYYSQIVNDFQKGDIAEGYSVSREKKESFPLTVTSAQKNPTAFYLCASSVGTGSYNEQFFGPGTRLTVL.

The CDR3 loop reads CASSGGSTGRIAAFF. DNA for the CDR3: TGTGCCAGTAGTGGGGGTTCGACAGGGCGCATTGCCGCTTTCTTT. V gene TRBV19 combines with J gene TRBJ1-1, with TRBD1 identical over 7 bases. In germline, CDR1 is LNHDA, CDR2 SQIVND (reference sequence). This CDR3 has 15 amino acids. The V segment lost 5 bases and the J segment 11 bases; nucleotides outside the gene matches: 17.

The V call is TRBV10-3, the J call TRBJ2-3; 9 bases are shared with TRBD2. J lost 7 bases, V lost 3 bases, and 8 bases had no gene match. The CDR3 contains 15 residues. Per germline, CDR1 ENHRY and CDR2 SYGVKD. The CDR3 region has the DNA TGTGCCATCAGTGAAAGTTCGGGACTAGCTAATACGCAGTATTTT. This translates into CAISESSGLANTQYF.

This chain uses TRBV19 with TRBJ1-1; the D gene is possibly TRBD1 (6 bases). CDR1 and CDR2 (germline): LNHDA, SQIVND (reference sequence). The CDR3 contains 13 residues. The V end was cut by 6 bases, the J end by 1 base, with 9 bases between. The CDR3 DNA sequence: TGTGCCAGTAGAAAGGACAGGAACACTGAAGCTTTCTTT. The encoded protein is CASRKDRNTEAFF.

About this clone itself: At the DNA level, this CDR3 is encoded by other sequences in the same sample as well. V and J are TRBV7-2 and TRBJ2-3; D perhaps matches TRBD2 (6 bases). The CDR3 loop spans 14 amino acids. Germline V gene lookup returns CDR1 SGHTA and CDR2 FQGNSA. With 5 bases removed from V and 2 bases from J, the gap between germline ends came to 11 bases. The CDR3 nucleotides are TGTGCCAGCAGCCTCGCGGGGTCCACAGATACGCAGTATTTT. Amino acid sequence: CASSLAGSTDTQYF.

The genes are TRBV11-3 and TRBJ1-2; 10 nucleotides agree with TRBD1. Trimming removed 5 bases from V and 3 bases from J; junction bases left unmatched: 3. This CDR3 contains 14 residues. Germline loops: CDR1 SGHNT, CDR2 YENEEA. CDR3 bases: TGTGCCAGCAGCCGTGGACAGGGGGACTATGGCTACACCTTC. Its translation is CASSRGQGDYGYTF.

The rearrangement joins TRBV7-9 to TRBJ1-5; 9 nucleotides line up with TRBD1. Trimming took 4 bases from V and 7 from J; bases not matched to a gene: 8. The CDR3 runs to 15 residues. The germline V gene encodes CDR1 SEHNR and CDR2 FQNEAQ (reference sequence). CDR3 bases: TGTGCCAGCAGCTCGGGACAGGGTCTGGGACAGCCCCAGCATTTT. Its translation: CASSSGQGLGQPQHF.

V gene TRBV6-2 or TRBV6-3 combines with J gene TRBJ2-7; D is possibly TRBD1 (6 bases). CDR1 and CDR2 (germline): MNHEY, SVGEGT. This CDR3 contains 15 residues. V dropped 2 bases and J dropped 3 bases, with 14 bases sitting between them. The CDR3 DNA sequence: TGTGCCAGCAGTTACCGACCAGGGGACATCTACGAGCAGTACTTC. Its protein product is CASSYRPGDIYEQYF.

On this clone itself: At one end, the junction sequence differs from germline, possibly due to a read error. In DNA form, the CDR3 reads TGTGCCAGCTCAACGGCGCAGGGCTCCCACAATGAGCAGTTCTTC. It encodes CASSTAQGSHNEQFF. This chain links TRBV18 with TRBJ2-1; a weak D match, TRBD1 (5 bases). Germline CDR1 KGHSH, CDR2 LQKENI. CDR3 length: 15 residues. Supplemented by reference TRBV18 and TRBJ2-1, the full variable domain reads NAGVMQNPRHLVRRRGQEARLRCSPMKGHSHVYWYRQLPEEGLKFMVYLQKENIIDESGMPKERFSAEFPKEGPSILRIQQVVRGDSAAYFCASSTAQGSHNEQFFGPGTRLTVL.

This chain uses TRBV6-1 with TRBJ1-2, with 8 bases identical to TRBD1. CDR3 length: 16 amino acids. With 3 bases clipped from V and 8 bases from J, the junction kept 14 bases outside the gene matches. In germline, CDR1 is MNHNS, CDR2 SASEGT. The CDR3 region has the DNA TGTGCCAGCAGTGAGGGGGTGGCAGGGGGCATGGGCGGCTACACCTTC. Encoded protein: CASSEGVAGGMGGYTF.

The CDR3 loop is CASSRQGAVDGYTF. The CDR3 nucleotides are TGCGCCAGCAGTAGACAGGGGGCAGTGGATGGCTACACCTTC. J is TRBJ1-2 and V is TRBV4-3, with TRBD1 matching over 10 bases. The CDR3 is 14 amino acids. V lost 6 bases and J lost 6; bases outside the gene matches: 7. CDR1 and CDR2 (germline): LGHNA, YSLEER.

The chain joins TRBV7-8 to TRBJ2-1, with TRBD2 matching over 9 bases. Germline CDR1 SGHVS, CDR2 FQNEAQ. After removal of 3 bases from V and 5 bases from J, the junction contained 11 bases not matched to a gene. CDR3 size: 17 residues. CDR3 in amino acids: CASSLKAGGQYNNEQFF. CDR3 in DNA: TGTGCCAGCAGCTTGAAGGCGGGGGGGCAGTATAACAATGAGCAGTTCTTC.

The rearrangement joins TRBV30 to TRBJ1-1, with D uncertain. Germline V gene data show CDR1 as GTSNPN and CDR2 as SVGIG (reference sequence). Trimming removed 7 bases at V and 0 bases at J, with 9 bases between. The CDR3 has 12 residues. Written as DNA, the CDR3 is TGTGCCTTGGCGGGAATGAACACTGAAGCTTTCTTT. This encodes CALAGMNTEAFF.